Below, 4 T cell receptor beta chains from the same sample are listed, as sequenced in a study of somatic mutations in cytotoxic T cells in rheumatoid arthritis (dated by TCRdb to 2017 to 2019). Library construction relied on the immunoSEQ multiplex PCR assay. What TCRdb holds here is the immuneACCESS table cut down to in-frame rearrangements. Part of the clones is not present; checked against another copy, under half of the missing clones reflect an unresolved V gene, and the others are unexplained. The sample yields approximately 15,000 clones; under 85% were counted once. Jointly, the top ten make up 15% to 20% of the sample. The sequenced sample was CD8+ T cells sorted from blood. Every receptor here comes from an adult with rheumatoid arthritis.

This clone was observed once. V is TRBV7-8 and J is TRBJ2-3, with D perhaps matching TRBD2 (7 bases). Germline-derived CDR1 and CDR2 are SGHVS and FQNEAQ. Trimming stripped 3 bases from V and 2 bases from J, with 12 bases between. The CDR3 runs to 15 residues. CDR3 sequence (DNA): TGTGCCAGCAGCTTGAGGGCGGGGGCCACAGATACGCAGTATTTT. It is translated as CASSLRAGATDTQYF.

This rearrangement joins TRBV28 to TRBJ2-2; no firm D call. The germline V and J ends were trimmed by 2 bases and 0 bases, with 7 bases remaining between them. The length of the CDR3 is 15 residues. Per the germline V gene, CDR1 is MDHEN and CDR2 is SYDVKM. In DNA form, the CDR3 reads TGTGCCAGCAGTTTAGAGGCGTCGAACACCGGGGAGCTGTTTTTT. It encodes CASSLEASNTGELFF.

V is TRBV6-5 and J is TRBJ1-2; 8 positions agree with TRBD1. The V gene's germline CDR1 is MNHEY and CDR2 SVGAGI. Trimming cost V 0 bases and J 4 bases; bases outside gene matches: 4. The CDR3 runs 15 residues. The CDR3 nucleotides read TGTGCCAGCAGTTACTCGCGGGACAGGCGCTATGGCTACACCTTC. It yields the protein CASSYSRDRRYGYTF.

CDR3 loop: CASSPGWGGPTVGETQYF. CDR3 bases: TGTGCCAGCAGTCCCGGGTGGGGGGGCCCGACAGTCGGGGAGACCCAGTACTTC. This chain links TRBV27 with TRBJ2-5, with D perhaps matching TRBD2 (7 bases). The germline gives CDR1 MNHEY, CDR2 SMNVEV (reference sequence). The CDR3 covers 18 residues. Trimming took off 5 bases at V and 5 bases at J, with 27 bases between the two ends.